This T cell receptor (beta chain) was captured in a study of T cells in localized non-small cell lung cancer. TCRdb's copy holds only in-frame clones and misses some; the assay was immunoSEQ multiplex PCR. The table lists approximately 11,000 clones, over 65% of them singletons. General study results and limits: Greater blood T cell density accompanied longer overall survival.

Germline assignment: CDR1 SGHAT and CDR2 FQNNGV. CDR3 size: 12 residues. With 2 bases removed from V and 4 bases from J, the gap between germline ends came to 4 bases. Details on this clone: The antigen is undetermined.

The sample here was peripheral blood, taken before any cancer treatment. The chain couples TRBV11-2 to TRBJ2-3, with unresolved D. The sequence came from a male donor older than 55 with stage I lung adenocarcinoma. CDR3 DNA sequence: TGTGCCAGCAGCTTAATCCCAGATACGCAGTATTTT. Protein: CASSLIPDTQYF.